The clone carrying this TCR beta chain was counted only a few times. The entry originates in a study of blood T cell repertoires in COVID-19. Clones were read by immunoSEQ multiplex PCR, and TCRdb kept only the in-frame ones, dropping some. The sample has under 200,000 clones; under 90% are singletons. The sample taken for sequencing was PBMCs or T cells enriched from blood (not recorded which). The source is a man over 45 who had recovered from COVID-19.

CDR3 in DNA: TGTGCCAGCAGCACTCGTCCGGCTAGGAATGAAAAACTGTTTTTT. Translating gives CASSTRPARNEKLFF. The genes are TRBV9 and TRBJ1-4; D gene uncertain. The germline gives CDR1 SGDLS, CDR2 YYNGEE. This CDR3 comprises 15 residues. V lost 4 bases to trimming and J lost 5 bases, with 15 bases between them.